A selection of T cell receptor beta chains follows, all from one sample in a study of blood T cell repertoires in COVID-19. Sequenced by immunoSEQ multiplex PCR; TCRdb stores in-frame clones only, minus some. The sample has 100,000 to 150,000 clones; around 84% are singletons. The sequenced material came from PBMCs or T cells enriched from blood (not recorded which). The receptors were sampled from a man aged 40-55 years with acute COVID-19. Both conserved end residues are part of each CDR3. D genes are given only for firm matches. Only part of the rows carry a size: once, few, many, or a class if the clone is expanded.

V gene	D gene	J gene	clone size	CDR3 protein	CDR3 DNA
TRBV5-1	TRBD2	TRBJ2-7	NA	CASSLEAGRGTYEQYF	TGCGCCAGCAGCTTGGAGGCCGGGAGGGGGACCTACGAGCAGTACTTC
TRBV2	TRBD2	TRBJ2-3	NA	CASSREGLDTQYF	TGTGCCAGCAGTCGGGAGGGCCTAGATACGCAGTATTTT
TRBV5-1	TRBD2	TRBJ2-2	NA	CASRPGTSGGTGELFF	TGCGCCAGCAGACCCGGGACTAGCGGGGGAACCGGGGAGCTGTTTTTT
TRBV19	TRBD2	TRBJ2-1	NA	CASSRAGDFHEQFF	TGTGCCAGTAGTAGAGCGGGAGATTTCCATGAGCAGTTCTTC
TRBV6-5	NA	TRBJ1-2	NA	CASTIRGGRHGYTF	TGTGCCAGCACTATACGGGGGGGGCGCCATGGCTACACCTTC
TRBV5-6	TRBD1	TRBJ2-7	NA	CASSLLTGTGGHEQYF	TGTGCCAGCAGCTTGCTTACCGGGACAGGGGGCCACGAGCAGTACTTC
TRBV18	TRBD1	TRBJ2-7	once	CASSPGQPYEQYF	TGTGCCAGCTCACCGGGACAGCCCTACGAGCAGTACTTC
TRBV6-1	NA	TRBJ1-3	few	CASSEMPSNTIYF	TGTGCCAGCAGTGAGATGCCGAGCAACACCATATATTTT
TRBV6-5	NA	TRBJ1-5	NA	CASSSRVGLRQPQHF	TGTGCCAGCTCATCTCGGGTGGGGCTGAGGCAGCCCCAGCATTTT
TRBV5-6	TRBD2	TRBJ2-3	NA	CASSLGLAGAYTDTQYF	TGTGCCAGCAGCTTGGGGCTAGCGGGGGCCTACACAGATACGCAGTATTTT
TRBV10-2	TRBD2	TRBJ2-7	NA	CASSESPGGEQYF	TGCGCCAGCAGTGAGTCTCCGGGAGGGGAGCAGTACTTC
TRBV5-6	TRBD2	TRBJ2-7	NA	CASSLGGPGLAKQYF	TGTGCCAGCAGCTTGGGTGGGCCGGGACTAGCAAAGCAGTACTTC
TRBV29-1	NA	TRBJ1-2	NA	CSVEERGPNYGYTF	TGCAGCGTTGAGGAAAGGGGTCCTAACTATGGCTACACCTTC
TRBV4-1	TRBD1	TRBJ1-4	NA	CASSQGGQPNEKLFF	TGCGCCAGCAGCCAAGGGGGACAGCCCAATGAAAAACTGTTTTTT
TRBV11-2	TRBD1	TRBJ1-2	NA	CASSSWTTGDRGYTF	TGTGCCAGCAGCTCGTGGACGACAGGGGATCGTGGCTACACCTTC
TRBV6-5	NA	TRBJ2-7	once	CASSYSRGYEQYF	TGTGCCAGCAGTTACTCGAGAGGGTACGAGCAGTACTTC
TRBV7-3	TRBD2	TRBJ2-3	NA	CASSLGLAGGTDTQYF	TGTGCCAGCAGCCTGGGACTAGCGGGGGGCACAGATACGCAGTATTTT
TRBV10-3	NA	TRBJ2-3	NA	CAISAGWEADTQYF	TGTGCCATCAGTGCGGGCTGGGAGGCAGATACGCAGTATTTT
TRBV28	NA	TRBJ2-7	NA	CASTDYSYEQYF	TGTGCCAGCACGGACTACTCCTACGAGCAGTACTTC
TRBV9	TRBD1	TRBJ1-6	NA	CASSASGQGYSPLHF	TGTGCCAGCAGCGCGTCGGGACAGGGTTATTCACCCCTCCACTTT
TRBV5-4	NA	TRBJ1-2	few	CASSPGEGGDGYTF	TGTGCCAGCAGCCCTGGGGAGGGTGGAGATGGCTACACCTTC
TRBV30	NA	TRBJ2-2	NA	CAWSRPGELFF	TGTGCCTGGAGCAGGCCCGGGGAGCTGTTTTTT
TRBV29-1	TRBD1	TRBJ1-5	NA	CSVSTGIDQPQHF	TGCAGCGTTTCGACAGGGATCGATCAGCCCCAGCATTTT
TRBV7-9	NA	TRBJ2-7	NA	CASSPLASPALYEQYF	TGTGCCAGCAGCCCCCTAGCCTCCCCGGCCCTCTACGAGCAGTACTTC
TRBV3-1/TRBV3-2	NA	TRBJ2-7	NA	CASSRQNEQYF	TGTGCCAGCAGCCGACAGAACGAGCAGTACTTC
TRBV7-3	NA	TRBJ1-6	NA	CASSLNPGQGSPLHF	TGTGCCAGCAGCTTAAATCCCGGACAAGGATCACCCCTCCACTTT
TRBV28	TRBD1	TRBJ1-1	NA	CASSPVTGSMWGTEAFF	TGTGCCAGCAGCCCTGTGACAGGGAGTATGTGGGGCACTGAAGCTTTCTTT
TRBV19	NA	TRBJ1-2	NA	CASVGKDVPGGYTF	TGTGCCAGTGTGGGTAAGGACGTACCAGGGGGCTACACCTTC
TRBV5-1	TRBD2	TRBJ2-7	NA	CASSEHSGRYEQYF	TGCGCCAGCAGCGAACATAGCGGGCGCTACGAGCAGTACTTC
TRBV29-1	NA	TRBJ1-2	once	CSGDNERSGYTF	TGCAGCGGGGACAACGAGAGGTCTGGCTACACCTTC
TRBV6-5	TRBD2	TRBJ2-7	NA	CASSYEGTSGAYEQYF	TGTGCCAGCAGTTACGAAGGGACTAGCGGGGCCTACGAGCAGTACTTC
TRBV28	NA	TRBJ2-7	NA	CASARASSYEQYF	TGTGCCAGCGCCAGGGCAAGCTCCTACGAGCAGTACTTC
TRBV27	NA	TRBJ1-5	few	CASSLEGGNQPQHF	TGTGCCAGCAGTTTAGAAGGGGGCAATCAGCCCCAGCATTTT
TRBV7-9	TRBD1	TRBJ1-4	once	CASSLGTGFNEKLFF	TGTGCCAGCAGCCTTGGGACAGGCTTTAATGAAAAACTGTTTTTT
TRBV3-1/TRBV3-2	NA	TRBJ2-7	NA	CASSQGQGQDEQYF	TGTGCCAGCAGCCAAGGGCAGGGGCAGGACGAGCAGTACTTC
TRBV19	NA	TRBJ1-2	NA	CASSPDAGDFSFNYGYTF	TGTGCCAGTAGCCCCGACGCGGGGGACTTCAGTTTTAACTATGGCTACACCTTC
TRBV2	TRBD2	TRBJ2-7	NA	CASRVSGGLEQYF	TGTGCCAGCAGAGTTAGCGGGGGCCTGGAGCAGTACTTC
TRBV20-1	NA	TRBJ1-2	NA	CSASPLGGYGYTF	TGCAGTGCTAGTCCCCTGGGGGGCTATGGCTACACCTTC
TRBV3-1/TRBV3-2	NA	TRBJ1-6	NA	CASSQLDRLNSPLHF	TGTGCCAGCAGCCAACTTGACAGGCTAAATTCACCCCTCCACTTT
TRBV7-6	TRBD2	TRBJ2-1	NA	CASSLSWLAGRSSYNEQFF	TGTGCCAGCAGCCTTAGTTGGCTAGCGGGGAGGAGCTCCTACAATGAGCAGTTCTTC
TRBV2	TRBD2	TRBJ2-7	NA	CASSEALKKRAGDNYEQYF	TGTGCCAGCAGTGAAGCCCTCAAAAAAAGAGCGGGGGATAACTACGAGCAGTACTTC
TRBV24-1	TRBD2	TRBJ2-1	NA	CATSDPPDTSGVQFF	TGTGCCACCAGTGACCCCCCGGATACTAGCGGAGTTCAGTTCTTC
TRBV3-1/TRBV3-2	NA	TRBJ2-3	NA	CASSQPGGMTDTQYF	TGTGCCAGCAGCCAACCAGGGGGGATGACAGATACGCAGTATTTT
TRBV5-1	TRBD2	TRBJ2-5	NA	CASSLVGAGVQETQYF	TGCGCCAGCAGCTTGGTTGGTGCGGGAGTCCAAGAGACCCAGTACTTC
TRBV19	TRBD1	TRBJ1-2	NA	CASSIIGTGPYGYTF	TGTGCCAGTAGTATCATCGGGACAGGCCCCTATGGCTACACCTTC
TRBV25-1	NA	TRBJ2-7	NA	CASMGAPPYEQYF	TGTGCCTCCATGGGGGCACCTCCCTACGAGCAGTACTTC
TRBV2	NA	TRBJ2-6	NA	CASSVSVGANVLTF	TGTGCCAGCAGTGTCAGTGTCGGGGCCAACGTCCTGACTTTC
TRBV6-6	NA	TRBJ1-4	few	CASSYSVAGGNEKLFF	TGTGCCAGCAGTTACTCGGTTGCGGGAGGGAATGAAAAACTGTTTTTT
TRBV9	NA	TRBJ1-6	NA	CASSVGRSDSPLHF	TGTGCCAGCAGCGTGGGCAGGTCAGACTCACCCCTCCACTTT
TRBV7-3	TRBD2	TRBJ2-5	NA	CASSLVSAGGLETQYF	TGTGCCAGCAGCTTAGTGTCGGCGGGGGGGCTGGAGACCCAGTACTTC